This T cell receptor (beta chain) emerged from a study of blood T cell repertoires in COVID-19. Repertoires were generated with immunoSEQ multiplex PCR, while TCRdb's copy carries only in-frame clones and drops some. This table has about 73,000 clones, over 60% appearing once. Enrollment of patients from Seattle took place during active infection, with longitudinal follow-up. The source is a man aged 70 or older with COVID-19, enrolled during active disease. The source material was peripheral blood.

For the CDR3, the DNA is TGTGCCAGCAGCTTAGCGATTCCGGGGGAGGGCACTGAAGCTTTCTTT. It specifies CASSLAIPGEGTEAFF. This chain links TRBV7-9 with TRBJ1-1, with D possibly TRBD1 on 5 matching bases. The ends were cut back, 0 bases at V and 4 bases at J, with 15 bases in the middle. This CDR3 is 16 amino acids long. Germline loops: CDR1 SEHNR, CDR2 FQNEAQ (reference sequence).